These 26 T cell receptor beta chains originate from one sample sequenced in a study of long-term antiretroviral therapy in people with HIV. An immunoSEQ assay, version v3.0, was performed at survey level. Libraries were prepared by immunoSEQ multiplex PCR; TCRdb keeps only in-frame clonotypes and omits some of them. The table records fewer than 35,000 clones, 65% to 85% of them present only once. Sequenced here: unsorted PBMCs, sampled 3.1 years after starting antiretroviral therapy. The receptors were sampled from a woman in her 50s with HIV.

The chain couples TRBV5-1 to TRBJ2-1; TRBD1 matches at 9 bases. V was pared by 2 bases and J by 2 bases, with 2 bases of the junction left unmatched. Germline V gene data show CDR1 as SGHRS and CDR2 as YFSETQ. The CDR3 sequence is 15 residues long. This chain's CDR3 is CASSLQGAAYNEQFF. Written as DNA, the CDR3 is TGCGCCAGCAGCTTACAGGGGGCGGCCTACAATGAGCAGTTCTTC.

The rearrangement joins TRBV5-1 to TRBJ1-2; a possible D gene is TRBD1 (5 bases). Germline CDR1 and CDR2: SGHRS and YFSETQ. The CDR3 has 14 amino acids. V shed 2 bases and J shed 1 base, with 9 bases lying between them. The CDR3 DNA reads TGCGCCAGCAGCTTACGAGGGGTTAACTATGGCTACACCTTC. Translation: CASSLRGVNYGYTF.

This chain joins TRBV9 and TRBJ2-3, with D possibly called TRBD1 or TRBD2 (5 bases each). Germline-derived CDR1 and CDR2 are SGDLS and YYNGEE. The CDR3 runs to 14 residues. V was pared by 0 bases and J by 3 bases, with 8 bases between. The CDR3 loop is CASSVGDPTDTQYF. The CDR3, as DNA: TGTGCCAGCAGCGTAGGGGACCCAACAGATACGCAGTATTTT.

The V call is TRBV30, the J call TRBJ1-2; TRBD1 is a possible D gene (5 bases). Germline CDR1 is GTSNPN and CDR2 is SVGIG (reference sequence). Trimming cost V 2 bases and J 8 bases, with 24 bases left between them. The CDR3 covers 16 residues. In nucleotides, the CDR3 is TGTGCCTGGAGTAAATTCCGGGACGGCCCCCGGCAAGGCTACACCTTC. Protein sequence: CAWSKFRDGPRQGYTF.

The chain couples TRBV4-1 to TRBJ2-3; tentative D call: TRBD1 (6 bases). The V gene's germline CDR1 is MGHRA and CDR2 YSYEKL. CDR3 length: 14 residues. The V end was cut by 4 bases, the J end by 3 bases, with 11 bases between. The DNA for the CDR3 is TGCGCCAGCAGCCCCGGACAGCCTACAGATACGCAGTATTTT. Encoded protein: CASSPGQPTDTQYF.

DNA for the CDR3: TGTGCCAGCAGTTCGGGGGACTTCTCCTATAATTCACCCCTCCACTTT. Translation: CASSSGDFSYNSPLHF. The rearrangement joins TRBV27 to TRBJ1-6, with D tentatively TRBD1 (5 bases). Germline-derived CDR1 and CDR2 are MNHEY and SMNVEV (reference sequence). The V gene lost 4 bases and the J gene lost 0 bases, with 10 bases spanning the gap. The CDR3 is made up of 16 amino acids.

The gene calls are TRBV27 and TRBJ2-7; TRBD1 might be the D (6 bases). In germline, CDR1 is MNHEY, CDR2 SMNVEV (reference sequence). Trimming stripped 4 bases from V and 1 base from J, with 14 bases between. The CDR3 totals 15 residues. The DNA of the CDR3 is TGTGCCAGCAGTTGGACAGTAAGCTTGTCCTACGAGCAGTACGTC. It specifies CASSWTVSLSYEQYV.

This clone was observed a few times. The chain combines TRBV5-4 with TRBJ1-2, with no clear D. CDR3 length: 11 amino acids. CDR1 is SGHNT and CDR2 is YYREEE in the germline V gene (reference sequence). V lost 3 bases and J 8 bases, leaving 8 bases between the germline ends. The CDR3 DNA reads TGTGCCAGCAGCTCCACGGTCGGCTACACCTTC. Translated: CASSSTVGYTF. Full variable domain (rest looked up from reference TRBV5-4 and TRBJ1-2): ETGVTQSPTHLIKTRGQQVTLRCSSQSGHNTVSWYQQALGQGPQFIFQYYREEENGRGNFPPRFSGLQFPNYSSELNVNALELDDSALYLCASSSTVGYTFGSGTRLTVV.

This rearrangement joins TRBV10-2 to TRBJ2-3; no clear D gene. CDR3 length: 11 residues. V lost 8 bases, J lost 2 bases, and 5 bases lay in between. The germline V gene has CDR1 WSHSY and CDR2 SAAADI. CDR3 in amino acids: CASSPTDTQYF. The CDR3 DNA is TGCGCCAGCTCGCCCACAGATACGCAGTATTTT.

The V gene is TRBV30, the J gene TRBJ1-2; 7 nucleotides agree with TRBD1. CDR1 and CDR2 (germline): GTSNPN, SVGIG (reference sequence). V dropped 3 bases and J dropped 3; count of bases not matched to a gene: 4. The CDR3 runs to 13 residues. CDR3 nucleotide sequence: TGTGCCTGGAGAGTACAGGGGTACTATGGCTACACCTTC. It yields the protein CAWRVQGYYGYTF.

Here the CDR3 DNA reads TGTGCCAGCAGTTACTACCAGGGACAGGGCACCGGGGAGCTGTTTTTT. It is translated as CASSYYQGQGTGELFF. The rearrangement links TRBV6-5 to TRBJ2-2; 9 bases line up with TRBD1. CDR1 and CDR2 from the germline V gene are MNHEY and SVGAGI. Trimming removed 1 base from V and 4 bases from J; junction bases left unmatched: 4. The CDR3 length is 16 residues.

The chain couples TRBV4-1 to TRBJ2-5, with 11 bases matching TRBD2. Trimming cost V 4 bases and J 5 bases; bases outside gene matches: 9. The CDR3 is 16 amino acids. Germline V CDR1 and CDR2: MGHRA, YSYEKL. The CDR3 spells CASSPRTLAGVETQYF. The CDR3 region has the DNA TGCGCCAGCAGCCCGCGGACACTAGCGGGGGTCGAGACCCAGTACTTC.

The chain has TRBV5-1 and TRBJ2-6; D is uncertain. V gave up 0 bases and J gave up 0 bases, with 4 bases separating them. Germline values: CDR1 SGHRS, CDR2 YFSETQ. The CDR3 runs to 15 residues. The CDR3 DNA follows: TGCGCCAGCAGCTTGGGGGCCTCTGGGGCCAACGTCCTGACTTTC. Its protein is CASSLGASGANVLTF.

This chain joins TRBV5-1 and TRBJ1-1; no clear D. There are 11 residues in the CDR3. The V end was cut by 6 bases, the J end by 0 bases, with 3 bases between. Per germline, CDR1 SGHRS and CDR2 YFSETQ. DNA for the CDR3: TGCGCCAGCAAGCTGAACACTGAAGCTTTCTTT. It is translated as CASKLNTEAFF.

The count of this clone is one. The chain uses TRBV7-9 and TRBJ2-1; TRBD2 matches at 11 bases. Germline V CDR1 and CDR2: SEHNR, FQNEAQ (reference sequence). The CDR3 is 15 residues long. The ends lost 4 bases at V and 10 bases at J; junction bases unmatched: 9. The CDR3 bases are TGTGCCAGCAGCTCTCCGGGACTAGCGGTCGGAGAGCAGTTCTTC. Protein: CASSSPGLAVGEQFF.

The CDR3 DNA reads TGTGCCAGCAGCGCTGGCGGGTTGGGCTACACCTTC. The encoded protein is CASSAGGLGYTF. The gene calls are TRBV9 and TRBJ1-2, with unresolved D. V lost 3 bases and J 8 bases, leaving 11 bases between the germline ends. The CDR3 has 12 amino acids. Germline values: CDR1 SGDLS, CDR2 YYNGEE.

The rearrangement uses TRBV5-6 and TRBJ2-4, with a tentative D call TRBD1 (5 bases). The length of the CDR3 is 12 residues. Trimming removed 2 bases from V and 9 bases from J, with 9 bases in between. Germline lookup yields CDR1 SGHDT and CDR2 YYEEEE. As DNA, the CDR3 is TGTGCCAGCAGCTTCGGACAAACCATTCAGTACTTC. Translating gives CASSFGQTIQYF.

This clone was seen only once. CDR3: CASSLVGGNEKLFF. The CDR3, as DNA: TGTGCCAGCAGCTTGGTAGGGGGAAACGAAAAACTGTTTTTT. The chain has TRBV11-2 and TRBJ1-4; D possibly corresponds to TRBD1 (6 bases). The CDR3 is 14 residues long. Trimming pared 3 bases from V and 8 bases from J, leaving 13 bases between. Germline-derived CDR1 and CDR2 are SGHAT and FQNNGV.

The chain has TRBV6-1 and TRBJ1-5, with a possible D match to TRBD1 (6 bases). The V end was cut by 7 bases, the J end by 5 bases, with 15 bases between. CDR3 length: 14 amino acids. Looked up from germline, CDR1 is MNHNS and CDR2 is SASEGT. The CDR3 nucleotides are TGTGCCAGCAAACAGGGACGGGGGGATCAGCCCCAGCATTTT. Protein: CASKQGRGDQPQHF.

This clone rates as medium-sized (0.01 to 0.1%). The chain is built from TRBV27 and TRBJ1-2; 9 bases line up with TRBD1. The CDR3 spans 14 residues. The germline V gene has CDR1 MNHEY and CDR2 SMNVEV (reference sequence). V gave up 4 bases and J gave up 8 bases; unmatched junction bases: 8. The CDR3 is CASSSSGTGYGYTF. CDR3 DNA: TGTGCCAGCAGTTCGAGCGGGACAGGGTACGGCTACACCTTC.

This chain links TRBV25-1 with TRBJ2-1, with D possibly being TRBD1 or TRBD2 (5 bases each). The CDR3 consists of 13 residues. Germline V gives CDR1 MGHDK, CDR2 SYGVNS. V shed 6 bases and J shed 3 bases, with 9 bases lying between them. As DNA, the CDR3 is TGTGCCAGCAGACGGGGCGGCTACAATGAGCAGTTCTTC. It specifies CASRRGGYNEQFF. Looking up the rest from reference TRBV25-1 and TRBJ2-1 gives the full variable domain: EADIYQTPRYLVIGTGKKITLECSQTMGHDKMYWYQQDPGMELHLIHYSYGVNSTEKGDLSSESTVSRIRTEHFPLTLESARPSHTSQYLCASRRGGYNEQFFGPGTRLTVL.

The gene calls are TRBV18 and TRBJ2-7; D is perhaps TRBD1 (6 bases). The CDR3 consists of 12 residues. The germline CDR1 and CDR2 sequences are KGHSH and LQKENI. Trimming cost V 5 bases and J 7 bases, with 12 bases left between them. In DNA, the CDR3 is TGTGCCAGCTCAATACAGGGTGGGGAGCAGTACGTC. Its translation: CASSIQGGEQYV.

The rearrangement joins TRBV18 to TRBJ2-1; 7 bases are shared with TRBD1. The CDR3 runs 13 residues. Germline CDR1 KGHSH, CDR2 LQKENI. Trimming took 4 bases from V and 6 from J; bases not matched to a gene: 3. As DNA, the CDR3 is TGTGCCAGCTCACTAGGGACAGTCAATGAGCAGTTCTTC. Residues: CASSLGTVNEQFF. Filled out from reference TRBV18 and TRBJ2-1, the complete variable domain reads NAGVMQNPRHLVRRRGQEARLRCSPMKGHSHVYWYRQLPEEGLKFMVYLQKENIIDESGMPKERFSAEFPKEGPSILRIQQVVRGDSAAYFCASSLGTVNEQFFGPGTRLTVL.

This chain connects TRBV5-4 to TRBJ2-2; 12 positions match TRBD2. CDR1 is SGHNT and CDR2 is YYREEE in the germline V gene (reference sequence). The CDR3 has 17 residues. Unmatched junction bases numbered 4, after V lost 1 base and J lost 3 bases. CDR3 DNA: TGTGCCAGCAGCTTGAGACTAGCGGGGGCCCACACCGGGGAGCTGTTTTTT. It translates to CASSLRLAGAHTGELFF. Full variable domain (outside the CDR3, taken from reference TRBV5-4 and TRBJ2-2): ETGVTQSPTHLIKTRGQQVTLRCSSQSGHNTVSWYQQALGQGPQFIFQYYREEENGRGNFPPRFSGLQFPNYSSELNVNALELDDSALYLCASSLRLAGAHTGELFFGEGSRLTVL.

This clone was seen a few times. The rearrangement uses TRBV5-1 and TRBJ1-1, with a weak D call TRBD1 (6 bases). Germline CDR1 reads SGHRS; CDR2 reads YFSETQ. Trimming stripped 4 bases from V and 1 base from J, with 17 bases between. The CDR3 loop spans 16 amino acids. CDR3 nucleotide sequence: TGCGCCAGCAGCCCGGGACACCTGACCTCGAACACTGAAGCTTTCTTT. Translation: CASSPGHLTSNTEAFF.

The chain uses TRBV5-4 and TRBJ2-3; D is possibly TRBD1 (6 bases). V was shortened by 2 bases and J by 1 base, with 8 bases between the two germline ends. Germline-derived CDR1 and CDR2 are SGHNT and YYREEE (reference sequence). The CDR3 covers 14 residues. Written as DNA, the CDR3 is TGTGCCAGCAGCTTCAGGGGTGGCACAGATACGCAGTATTTT. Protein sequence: CASSFRGGTDTQYF.